The clone carrying this T cell receptor beta chain occurred a few times. The target antigen is unknown. These data belong to a study of cytomegalovirus exposure and HLA in healthy donors. Study-level information: A preliminary data release comprised 80 million to 95 million unique TCRs obtained from HLA-typed donors. Notes on the study in general: Segments of the TCR beta V type were, in most cases, productive about 87% or about 30% of the time in an earlier analysis.

The PCR made use of 60 Vbeta and 13 Jbeta primers. Original data processing: In a later analysis, of 80 million to 90 million unique beta chains, roughly 9.9 million appeared in at least two donors. Here immunoSEQ multiplex PCR was the method, and the copy in TCRdb shows in-frame clones only, minus some. The D gene and trimming were derived from the DNA, and the V and J assignments and clone size from that table. The sample includes about 180,000 clones, 80% of them seen just once. The germline CDR1 and CDR2 sequences are LGHNA and YSLEER. V was cut by 0 bases and J by 7 bases, with 16 bases left in between. The CDR3 has 15 amino acids.

The chain is built from TRBV4-3 and TRBJ2-7, with a weak D call TRBD1 (5 bases). Sequenced sample: PBMCs. This receptor was taken from a woman in her 30s in good health and CMV-seronegative. The CDR3 sequence: CASSQDSVGAGEQYF. The CDR3 coding sequence is TGCGCCAGCAGCCAAGATAGTGTAGGGGCAGGGGAGCAGTACTTC.